A single sample is the source of the 19 T cell receptor beta chains below, sequenced in a study of blood T cells in healthy people across ages. A J-beta primer mix and a sample-barcoded 5' primer were used in a second PCR of roughly 7 to 12 cycles. Each CDR3 protein is one row after TCRdb ran MiXCR on the 5' RACE reads. The sample holds 1.8 million or so distinct CDR3 sequences, about two fifths seen once. Sequences were obtained from blood. The receptors were gathered from a human donor in good health.

This clonotype was observed at least ten times. Relative to the germline gene, one junction end is altered; a read error may explain this. This chain joins TRBV4-3 and TRBJ2-1; D not certain. Germline assignment: CDR1 LGHNA and CDR2 YSLEER. This CDR3 contains 12 residues. CDR3 protein: CASSQERREQFF. For the CDR3, the DNA is TGTGCCAGCAGCCAAGAAAGGCGTGAGCAGTTCTTC.

Many counts were recorded for this clonotype. The chain employs TRBV5-1 and TRBJ2-2; no definite D call. Between the trimmed V and J ends, which lost 0 bases and 0 bases, there was a span of 9 bases. CDR3 length: 16 residues. CDR1 SGHRS and CDR2 YFSETQ come from the germline V gene. The CDR3 DNA sequence: TGCGCCAGCAGCTTGGAAGTCGACCCGAACACCGGGGAGCTGTTTTTT. Translation: CASSLEVDPNTGELFF.

The table lists this clonotype with a few counts. The genes are TRBV4-3 and TRBJ2-3; D is ambiguous. Germline loops: CDR1 LGHNA, CDR2 YSLEER. V was shortened by 4 bases and J by 6 bases, with 11 bases between the two germline ends. The CDR3 length is 13 residues. CDR3 in DNA: TGCGCCAGCAGCCCTTCGACGCGGGATACGCAGTATTTT. The encoded protein is CASSPSTRDTQYF.

In this sample, this clonotype turned up a few times. V and J are TRBV29-1 and TRBJ2-1; 10 bases fit TRBD1. The CDR3 sequence is 14 residues long. J gave up 9 bases and V 1 base, and 6 bases lay outside the gene matches. Germline V lookup: CDR1 SQVTM, CDR2 ANQGSEA. CDR3 amino acids: CSVEVGQGVTEQFF. CDR3 bases: TGCAGCGTTGAAGTAGGACAGGGGGTGACTGAGCAGTTCTTC.

This clonotype was picked up many times. This chain links TRBV7-9 with TRBJ1-1; no reliable D call. The V end was cut by 5 bases, the J end by 0 bases, with 10 bases between. The CDR3 is 14 residues long. Germline V gene sequence: CDR1 SEHNR, CDR2 FQNEAQ (reference sequence). The CDR3 here is CASSLGMVNTEAFF. CDR3 sequence (DNA): TGTGCCAGCAGCCTTGGGATGGTGAACACTGAAGCTTTCTTT.

This clonotype turned up a few times. The CDR3 region is CSVGGRVDGYTF. The CDR3 region has the DNA TGCAGCGTTGGGGGTAGGGTAGATGGCTACACCTTC. The chain joins TRBV29-1 to TRBJ1-2; no firm D call. The germline V gene encodes CDR1 SQVTM and CDR2 ANQGSEA. There are 12 residues in the CDR3. Between the trimmed V and J ends, which lost 4 bases and 6 bases, there was a span of 12 bases.

This clonotype has at least ten counts. V usage is TRBV4-3 and J usage is TRBJ2-7, with TRBD2 matching 7 bases. The V gene end was trimmed by 4 bases and the J gene end by 6 bases; junction bases not matched to a gene: 6. The CDR3 has 13 residues. Germline V gene lookup returns CDR1 LGHNA and CDR2 YSLEER. In DNA, the CDR3 is TGCGCCAGCAGCCGGACGGGGAGGGGCGAGCAGTACTTC. Translated: CASSRTGRGEQYF.

The chain uses TRBV29-1 and TRBJ2-5; 8 nucleotides agree with TRBD1. V was pared by 4 bases and J by 1 base, with 11 bases of the junction left unmatched. The CDR3 loop spans 16 amino acids. CDR1 SQVTM and CDR2 ANQGSEA come from the germline V gene. In DNA, the CDR3 is TGCAGCGTTGCCCCCCTGGACAGGGATGGCCAAGAGACCCAGTACTTC. It codes for CSVAPLDRDGQETQYF.

This clonotype showed up just a few times. One end of the junction is discordant with germline, which a read error may explain. This chain joins TRBV27 and TRBJ2-1; 12 nucleotides match TRBD2. Germline V lookup: CDR1 MNHEY, CDR2 SMNVEV (reference sequence). The CDR3 loop spans 17 amino acids. CDR3 sequence (DNA): TGTGCCAGTAGTTTACTAGCGGGGGGAAATATTAACAATGAGCAGTTCTTC. Translation gives CASSLLAGGNINNEQFF.

The chain employs TRBV7-2 and TRBJ2-7, with no clear D. In germline, CDR1 is SGHTA, CDR2 FQGNSA. V lost 5 bases and J lost 0, with 14 bases in between. This CDR3 contains 15 residues. In DNA form, the CDR3 reads TGTGCCAGCAGCCGAGAAGGACCAAGCTCCTACGAGCAGTACTTC. The encoded protein is CASSREGPSSYEQYF.

The V call is TRBV20-1, the J call TRBJ1-1; D is ambiguous. CDR3 length: 14 residues. Germline CDR1 and CDR2: DFQATT and SNEGSKA (reference sequence). Trimming removed 5 bases at V and 1 base at J, with 14 bases between. The CDR3 DNA is TGCAGTGCTCCCTCGAGAGTAGGGAACACTGAAGCTTTCTTT. It encodes CSAPSRVGNTEAFF.

V is TRBV6-4 and J is TRBJ1-2; TRBD1 aligns across 8 bases. The length of the CDR3 is 14 residues. V lost 5 bases to trimming and J lost 5 bases; unmatched junction nucleotides: 7. Germline lookup yields CDR1 MRHNA and CDR2 SNTAGT. The CDR3 DNA is TGTGCCAGCAGTCAGTTCGGACAGGGTTATGGCTACACCTTC. It specifies CASSQFGQGYGYTF.

The chain links TRBV7-9 to TRBJ2-1, with 9 positions matching TRBD1. Trimming removed 3 bases from V and 1 base from J; junction bases left unmatched: 10. CDR3 length equals 18 residues. The germline gives CDR1 SEHNR, CDR2 FQNEAQ (reference sequence). The CDR3 sequence: CASSFSLGTGSSYNEQFF. The CDR3 DNA reads as TGTGCCAGCAGCTTTTCTCTCGGGACAGGGTCTTCCTACAATGAGCAGTTCTTC.

Regarding this clonotype: Since the CDR3 does not end with the conserved phenylalanine or tryptophan, this likely comes from a read error. The chain carries TRBV20-1 and TRBJ1-4; D is unclear. The CDR3 has 15 amino acids. The ends were cut back, 0 bases at V and 8 bases at J, with 16 bases in the middle. Germline CDR1 is DFQATT and CDR2 is SNEGSKA (reference sequence). DNA for the CDR3: TGCAGTGCTAGAGAAAGGAACCATCGGGCGGAAAAACTGTTTGTT. Its protein product is CSARERNHRAEKLFV.

This clonotype showed up just a few times. The chain uses TRBV7-3 and TRBJ1-1; possible D gene TRBD1, 5 bases. The CDR3 runs 15 residues. Germline CDR1 reads SGHTA; CDR2 reads FQGTGA. V lost 0 bases to trimming and J lost 1 base, with 9 bases between them. The CDR3 spells CASSLTGTENTEAFF. The CDR3 DNA is TGTGCCAGCAGCTTAACGGGGACGGAGAACACTGAAGCTTTCTTT.

This clonotype occurred a few times. The chain couples TRBV7-3 to TRBJ2-1, with 9 bases matching TRBD1. Germline trimming cut 3 bases from V and 5 bases from J; bases unmatched to any gene: 5. Per germline, CDR1 SGHTA and CDR2 FQGTGA. This CDR3 comprises 15 residues. The DNA for the CDR3 is TGTGCCAGCAGCTTTAGACAGGGGGGTAACAATGAGCAGTTCTTC. It specifies CASSFRQGGNNEQFF.

The rearrangement uses TRBV12-3 or TRBV12-4 and TRBJ1-6; 7 positions match TRBD1. The CDR3 has 14 amino acids. Trimming at V came to 8 bases and at J to 4 bases, leaving 5 bases not matched to a gene. DNA of the CDR3: TGTGCCAGCTCCTGGACAGGTTATAATTCACCCCTCCACTTT. This encodes CASSWTGYNSPLHF.

J is TRBJ2-2 and V is TRBV15; no reliable D call. CDR1 is LNHNV and CDR2 is YYDKDF in the germline V gene (reference sequence). The CDR3 spans 16 residues. Trimming stripped 1 base from V and 1 base from J, with 10 bases between. DNA for the CDR3: TGTGCCACCAGCAGAGGCAACGACGTGAACACCGGGGAGCTGTTTTTT. The encoded protein is CATSRGNDVNTGELFF.

Only a few counts were recorded for this clonotype. CDR3 DNA: TGTGCCAGCAGACCCGGGACCTCGCCCGACACTGAAGCTTTCTTT. Residues: CASRPGTSPDTEAFF. This chain connects TRBV6-2 or TRBV6-3 to TRBJ1-1; a weak D match, TRBD1 (5 bases). V lost 6 bases to trimming and J lost 3 bases, with 17 bases between them. Per the germline V gene, CDR1 is MNHEY and CDR2 is SVGEGT. The CDR3 is made up of 15 amino acids.